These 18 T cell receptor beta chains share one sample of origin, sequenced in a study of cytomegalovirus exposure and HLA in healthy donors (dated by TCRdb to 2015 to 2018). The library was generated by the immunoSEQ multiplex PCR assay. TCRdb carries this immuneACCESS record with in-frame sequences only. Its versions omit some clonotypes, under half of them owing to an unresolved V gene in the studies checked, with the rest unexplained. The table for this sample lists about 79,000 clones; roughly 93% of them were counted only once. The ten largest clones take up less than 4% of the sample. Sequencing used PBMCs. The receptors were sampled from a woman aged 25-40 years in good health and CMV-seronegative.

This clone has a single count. CDR3 region: CASSLARHYEQYF. CDR3 nucleotides: TGTGCCAGCAGCTTAGCGAGACACTACGAGCAGTACTTC. This rearrangement joins TRBV7-2 to TRBJ2-7; D is uncertain. The V end was cut by 0 bases, the J end by 3 bases, with 6 bases between. Germline lookup yields CDR1 SGHTA and CDR2 FQGNSA. This CDR3 spans 13 amino acids.

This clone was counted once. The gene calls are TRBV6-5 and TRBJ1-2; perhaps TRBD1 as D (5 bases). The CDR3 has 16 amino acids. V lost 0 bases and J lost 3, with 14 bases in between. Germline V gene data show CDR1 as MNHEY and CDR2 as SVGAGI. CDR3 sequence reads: CASSYSTWGGHYGYTF. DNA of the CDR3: TGTGCCAGCAGTTACTCGACTTGGGGGGGTCACTATGGCTACACCTTC.

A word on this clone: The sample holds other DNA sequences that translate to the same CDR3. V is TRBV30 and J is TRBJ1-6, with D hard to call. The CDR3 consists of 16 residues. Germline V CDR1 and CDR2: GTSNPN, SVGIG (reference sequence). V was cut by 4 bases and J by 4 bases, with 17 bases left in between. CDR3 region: CAWMAGAAGYNSPLHF. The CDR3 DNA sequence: TGTGCCTGGATGGCAGGAGCCGCGGGTTATAATTCACCCCTCCACTTT.

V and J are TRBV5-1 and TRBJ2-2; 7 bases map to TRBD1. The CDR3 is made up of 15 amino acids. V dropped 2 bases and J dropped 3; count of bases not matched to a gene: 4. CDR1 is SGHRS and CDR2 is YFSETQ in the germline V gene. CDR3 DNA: TGCGCCAGCAGCTTCAGGGGGAAGGACACCGGGGAGCTGTTTTTT. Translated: CASSFRGKDTGELFF.

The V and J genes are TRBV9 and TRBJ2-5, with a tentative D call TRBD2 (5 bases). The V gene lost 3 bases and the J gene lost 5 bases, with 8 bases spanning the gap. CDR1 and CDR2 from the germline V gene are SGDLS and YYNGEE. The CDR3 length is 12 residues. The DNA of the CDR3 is TGTGCCAGCAGCGGAGGGCCGGAGACCCAGTACTTC. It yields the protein CASSGGPETQYF.

The CDR3 DNA sequence: TGTGCCAGCAGTTTAGGTCGTGGCCGCGGCTACACCTTC. Amino acids: CASSLGRGRGYTF. This sequence joins TRBV28 and TRBJ1-2; D gene ambiguous. This CDR3 is 13 amino acids long. Deletions cut 2 bases from V and 8 bases from J, with 12 bases between. Germline V gene sequence: CDR1 MDHEN, CDR2 SYDVKM.

This chain's CDR3 is CASSLTSGYNSPLHF. The CDR3 bases are TGTGCCAGCAGTTTAACGTCCGGTTATAATTCACCCCTCCACTTT. The genes are TRBV28 and TRBJ1-6; D is ambiguous. Germline CDR1 reads MDHEN; CDR2 reads SYDVKM. The CDR3 sequence is 15 residues long. V was clipped by 2 bases and J by 4 bases, with 9 bases between them. Full variable domain (remainder filled in from reference TRBV28 and TRBJ1-6): DVKVTQSSRYLVKRTGEKVFLECVQDMDHENMFWYRQDPGLGLRLIYFSYDVKMKEKGDIPEGYSVSREKKERFSLILESASTNQTSMYLCASSLTSGYNSPLHFGNGTRLTVT.

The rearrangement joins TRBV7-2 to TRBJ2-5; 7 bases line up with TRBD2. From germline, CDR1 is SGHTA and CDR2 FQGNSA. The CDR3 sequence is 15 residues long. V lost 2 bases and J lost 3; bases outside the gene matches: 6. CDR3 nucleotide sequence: TGTGCCAGCAGCTTAATCGGGCTAGCGGAAGAGACCCAGTACTTC. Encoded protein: CASSLIGLAEETQYF.

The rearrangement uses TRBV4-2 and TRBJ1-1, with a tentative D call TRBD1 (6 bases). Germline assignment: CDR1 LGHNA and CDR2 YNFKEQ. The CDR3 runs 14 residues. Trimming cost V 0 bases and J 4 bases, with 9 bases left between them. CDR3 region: CASSQDRQATEAFF. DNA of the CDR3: TGTGCCAGCAGCCAAGACCGACAGGCCACTGAAGCTTTCTTT.

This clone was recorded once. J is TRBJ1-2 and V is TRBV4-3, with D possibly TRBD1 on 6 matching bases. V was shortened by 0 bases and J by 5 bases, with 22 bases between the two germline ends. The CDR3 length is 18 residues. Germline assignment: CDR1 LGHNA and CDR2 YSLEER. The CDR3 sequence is CASSQDSSADSGGYGYTF. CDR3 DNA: TGCGCCAGCAGCCAAGACTCATCAGCGGACAGTGGGGGTTATGGCTACACCTTC.

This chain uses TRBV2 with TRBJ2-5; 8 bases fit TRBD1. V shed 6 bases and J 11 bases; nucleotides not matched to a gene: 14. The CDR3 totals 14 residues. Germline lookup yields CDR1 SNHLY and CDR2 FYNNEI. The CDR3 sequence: CASRSLDRGGEQYF. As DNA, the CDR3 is TGTGCCAGCAGATCTCTAGACAGGGGAGGAGAGCAGTACTTC.

The CDR3 reads CASSVKQGAEGYTF. The CDR3 coding sequence is TGTGCCAGCAGTGTGAAACAGGGGGCGGAAGGCTACACCTTC. This chain uses TRBV6-4 with TRBJ1-2; 9 bases line up with TRBD1. This CDR3 is 14 amino acids long. The V gene's germline CDR1 is MRHNA and CDR2 SNTAGT. J was trimmed by 8 bases and V by 4 bases; bases with no gene match: 8.

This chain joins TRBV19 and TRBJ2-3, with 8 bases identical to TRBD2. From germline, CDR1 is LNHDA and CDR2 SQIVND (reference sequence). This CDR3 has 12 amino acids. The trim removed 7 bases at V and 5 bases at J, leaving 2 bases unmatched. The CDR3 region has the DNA TGTGCCAGTAAGGCGGGGGGAGATACGCAGTATTTT. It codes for CASKAGGDTQYF. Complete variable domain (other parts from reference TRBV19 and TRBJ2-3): DGGITQSPKYLFRKEGQNVTLSCEQNLNHDAMYWYRQDPGQGLRLIYYSQIVNDFQKGDIAEGYSVSREKKESFPLTVTSAQKNPTAFYLCASKAGGDTQYFGPGTRLTVL.

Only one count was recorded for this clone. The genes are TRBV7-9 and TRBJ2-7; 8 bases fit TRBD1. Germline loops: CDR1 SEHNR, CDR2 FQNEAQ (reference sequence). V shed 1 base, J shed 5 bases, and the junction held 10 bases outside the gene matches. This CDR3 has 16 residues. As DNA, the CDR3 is TGTGCCAGCAGCTTAGGTGGGACAGGCTATGCCGACGAGCAGTACTTC. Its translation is CASSLGGTGYADEQYF. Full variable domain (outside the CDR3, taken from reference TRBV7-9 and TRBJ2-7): DTGVSQNPRHKITKRGQNVTFRCDPISEHNRLYWYRQTLGQGPEFLTYFQNEAQLEKSRLLSDRFSAERPKGSFSTLEIQRTEQGDSAMYLCASSLGGTGYADEQYFGPGTRLTVT.

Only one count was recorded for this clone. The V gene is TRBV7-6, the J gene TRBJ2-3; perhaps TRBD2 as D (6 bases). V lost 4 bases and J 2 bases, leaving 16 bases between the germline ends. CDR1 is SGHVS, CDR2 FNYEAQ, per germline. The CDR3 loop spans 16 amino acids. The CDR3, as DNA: TGTGCCAGCAGCTCTCAGTTGGGGGGAACCACAGATACGCAGTATTTT. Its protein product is CASSSQLGGTTDTQYF.

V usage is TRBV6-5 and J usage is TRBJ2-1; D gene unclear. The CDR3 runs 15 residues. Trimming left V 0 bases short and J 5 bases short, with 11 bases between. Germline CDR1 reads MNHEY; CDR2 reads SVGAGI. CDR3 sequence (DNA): TGTGCCAGCAGTTACTCAACTGCCACCGACAATGAGCAGTTCTTC. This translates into CASSYSTATDNEQFF.

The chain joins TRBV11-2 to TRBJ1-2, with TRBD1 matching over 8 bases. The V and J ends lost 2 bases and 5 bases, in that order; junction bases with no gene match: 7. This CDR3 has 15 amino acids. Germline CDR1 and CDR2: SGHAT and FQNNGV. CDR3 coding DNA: TGTGCCAGCAGCTTATCCACGGGACAGGCGTATGGCTACACCTTC. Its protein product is CASSLSTGQAYGYTF.

The CDR3 nucleotides are TGTGCCACCAGTCCCGGGGAAGGTAACTCTGGGGCCAACGTCCTGACTTTC. Translation gives CATSPGEGNSGANVLTF. The chain links TRBV15 to TRBJ2-6; D is possibly TRBD2 (5 bases). The germline gives CDR1 LNHNV, CDR2 YYDKDF (reference sequence). The V and J ends lost 6 bases and 0 bases respectively, with 15 bases between them. CDR3 length: 17 residues.